The source of this T cell receptor beta chain is a study of T cells after yellow fever vaccination (dated by TCRdb to between 2018 and 2021). General notes on the study: The SMART-Seq v4 Ultra Low Input RNA kit was used to prepare libraries from fractions with low cell numbers. Bulk TCR alpha and beta repertoires were sequenced longitudinally to track T-cell clones before and after primary and booster YFV17D yellow fever vaccination. Blood was drawn at multiple timepoints before and after primary and secondary immunization, with bulk PBMC replicates and cell subsets isolated. Two healthy male donors made up the cohort, one aged 18 to 29 years and the other aged 30 to 40 years.

This clonotype came up many times. Its antigen target is currently unknown. Per-base quality was not reported, and no clone a single base away is much larger than it. Sequencer: Illumina NovaSeq 6000. TCR cDNA was made using 5'RACE template switching, a step that added a universal primer site and unique molecular identifiers. Priming for cDNA synthesis came from both the TCR alpha and TCR beta constant segments. Library amplification used two PCR steps, and the second PCR step added sample barcodes and sequencing adapters. Sequencing of libraries was done on Illumina HiSeq 2500 (2x100 bp) or NovaSeq (2x150 bp). The authors' analysis ran thus. Reads were demultiplexed and collapsed into UMI consensus sequences with MIGEC, and V(D)J alignment was performed with MiXCR. Clonotypes responding to the vaccine were identified with edgeR on replicate PBMC samples, with the criteria of FDR below 0.01 and a log2 fold change above 5 up to day 15. CD4 or CD8 identity was assigned to each bulk clonotype according to whether the clonotype was present at higher abundance in the sequenced CD4 repertoire or the sequenced CD8 repertoire. TCRdb trimmed public reads at Q25 via fastp, called clones via MiXCR and kept in-frame beta chains. Each entry merges the rows of one CDR3 protein and shows their most common DNA and genes. TCRdb's processing, not the study's, gives the V and J calls here. The sample data list fewer than 100,000 distinct CDR3 sequences, and about 5.8% of these were observed just once. The ten biggest clones cover just over 40% of the sample.

CDR1 and CDR2 are read off the germline V gene as SQVTM and ANQGSEA. V and J are truncated by 3 bases and 1 base respectively, leaving an intervening sequence of 6 bases. The cysteine opens and the phenylalanine closes a CDR3 of 13 amino acids. The CDR3 DNA has 39 bases and is translated from base 1. The sample's treatment or condition label is to be understood as: live attenuated yellow fever vaccine strain. A standard Ficoll-Paque protocol was used to isolate PBMCs from peripheral blood. CD4 and CD8 T-cell fractions were isolated with Dynabeads CD4 and CD8 positive selection kits. TriZol was used to extract RNA from bulk PBMCs, CD4 and CD8 fractions, and dextramer-positive and dextramer-negative fractions. Findings and caveats that apply to the study as a whole: A small fraction of clonotypes appeared in both the CD4 and CD8 compartments, likely as a result of convergent recombination. Computational filtering was needed because FACS-sorted repertoires could contain abundant contaminating clonotypes from the bulk population. Most clones expanded after primary vaccination were re-detected after the booster (almost 98% of CD4 and roughly 85% of CD8), suggesting broad memory maintenance. The secondary T-cell response was weaker than the primary response but faster, peaking on day 5 instead of day 15. The study included only a couple of donors, which limits how far the findings can be generalized.

Source: CD8+ T cells sorted from PBMCs, taken 10 days after the yellow fever booster vaccination. The sequence derives from a man younger than 35 who received the YFV17D yellow fever vaccine. In this chain, TRBV29-1 is recombined with TRBJ2-2, with a tentative D call of TRBD1 or TRBD2, each matching 5 bases. CDR3 region: CSVEGVNTGELFF. The bases read TGCAGCGTTGAGGGGGTGAACACCGGGGAGCTGTTTTTT.